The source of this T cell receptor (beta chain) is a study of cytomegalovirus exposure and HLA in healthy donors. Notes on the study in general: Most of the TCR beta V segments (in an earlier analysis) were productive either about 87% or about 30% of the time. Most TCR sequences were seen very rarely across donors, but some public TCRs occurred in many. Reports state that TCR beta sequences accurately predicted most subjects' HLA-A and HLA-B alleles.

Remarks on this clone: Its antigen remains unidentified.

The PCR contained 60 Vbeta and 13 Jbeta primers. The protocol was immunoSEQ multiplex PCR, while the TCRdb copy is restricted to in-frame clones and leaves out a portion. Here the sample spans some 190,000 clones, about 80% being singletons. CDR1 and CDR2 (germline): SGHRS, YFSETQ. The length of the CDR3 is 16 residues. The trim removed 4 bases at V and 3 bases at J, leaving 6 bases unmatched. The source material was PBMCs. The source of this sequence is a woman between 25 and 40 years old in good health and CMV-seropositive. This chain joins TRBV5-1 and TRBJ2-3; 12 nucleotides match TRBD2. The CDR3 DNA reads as TGCGCCAGCAGCCGTGGACTAGCGGGAATGACAGATACGCAGTATTTT. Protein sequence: CASSRGLAGMTDTQYF.